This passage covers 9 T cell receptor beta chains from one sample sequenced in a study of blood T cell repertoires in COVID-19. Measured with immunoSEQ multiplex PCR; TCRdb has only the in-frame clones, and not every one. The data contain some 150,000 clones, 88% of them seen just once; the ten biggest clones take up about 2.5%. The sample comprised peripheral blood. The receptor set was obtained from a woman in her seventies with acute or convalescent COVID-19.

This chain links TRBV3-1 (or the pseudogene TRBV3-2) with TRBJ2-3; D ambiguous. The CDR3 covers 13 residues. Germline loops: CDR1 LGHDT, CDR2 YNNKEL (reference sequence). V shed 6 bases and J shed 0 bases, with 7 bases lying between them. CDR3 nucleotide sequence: TGTGCCAGCAGGAGAGGTAGCACAGATACGCAGTATTTT. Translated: CASRRGSTDTQYF.

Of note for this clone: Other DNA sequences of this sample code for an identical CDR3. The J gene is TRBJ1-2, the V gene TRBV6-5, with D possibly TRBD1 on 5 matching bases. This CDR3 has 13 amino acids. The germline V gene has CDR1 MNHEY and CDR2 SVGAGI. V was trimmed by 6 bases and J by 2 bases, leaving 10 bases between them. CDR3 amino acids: CASSLTGNYGYTF. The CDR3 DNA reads TGTGCCAGCAGCCTTACAGGAAACTATGGCTACACCTTC.

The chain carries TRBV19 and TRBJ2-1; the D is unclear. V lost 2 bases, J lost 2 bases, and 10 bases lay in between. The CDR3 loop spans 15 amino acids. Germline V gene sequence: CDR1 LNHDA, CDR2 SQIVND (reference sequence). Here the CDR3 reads CASSIQAPAYNEQFF. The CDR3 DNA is TGTGCCAGTAGTATACAGGCCCCGGCCTACAATGAGCAGTTCTTC. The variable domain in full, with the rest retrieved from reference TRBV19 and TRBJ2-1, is DGGITQSPKYLFRKEGQNVTLSCEQNLNHDAMYWYRQDPGQGLRLIYYSQIVNDFQKGDIAEGYSVSREKKESFPLTVTSAQKNPTAFYLCASSIQAPAYNEQFFGPGTRLTVL.

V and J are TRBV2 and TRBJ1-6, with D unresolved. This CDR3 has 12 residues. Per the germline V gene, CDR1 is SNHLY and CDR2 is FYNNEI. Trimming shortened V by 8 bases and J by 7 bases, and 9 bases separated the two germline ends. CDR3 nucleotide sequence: TGTGCCAGCGGCAGAGGGAATTCACCCCTCCACTTT. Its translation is CASGRGNSPLHF.

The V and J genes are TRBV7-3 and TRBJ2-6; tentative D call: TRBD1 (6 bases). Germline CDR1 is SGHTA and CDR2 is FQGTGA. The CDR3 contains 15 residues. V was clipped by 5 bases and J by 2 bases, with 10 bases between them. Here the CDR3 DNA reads TGTGCCAGCAGCACAGGGACACCTGGGGCCAACGTCCTGACTTTC. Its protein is CASSTGTPGANVLTF.

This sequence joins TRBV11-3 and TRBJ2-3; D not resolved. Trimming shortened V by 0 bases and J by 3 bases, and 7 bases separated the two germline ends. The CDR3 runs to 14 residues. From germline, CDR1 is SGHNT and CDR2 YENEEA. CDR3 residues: CASSLDHRTDTQYF. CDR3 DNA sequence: TGTGCCAGCAGCTTAGACCACAGAACAGATACGCAGTATTTT.

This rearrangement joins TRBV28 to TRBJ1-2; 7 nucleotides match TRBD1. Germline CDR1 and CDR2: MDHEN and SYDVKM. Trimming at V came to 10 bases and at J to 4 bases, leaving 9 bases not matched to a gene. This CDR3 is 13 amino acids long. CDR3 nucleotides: TGTGCCACCCTGGGGGGACAGTCCTATGGCTACACCTTC. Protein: CATLGGQSYGYTF.

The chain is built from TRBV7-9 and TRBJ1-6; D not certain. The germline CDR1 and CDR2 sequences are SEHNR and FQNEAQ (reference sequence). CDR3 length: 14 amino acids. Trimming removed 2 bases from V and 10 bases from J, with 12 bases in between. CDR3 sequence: CASSLNKAGSPLHF. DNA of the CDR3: TGTGCCAGCAGCTTAAATAAAGCGGGGTCACCCCTCCACTTT.

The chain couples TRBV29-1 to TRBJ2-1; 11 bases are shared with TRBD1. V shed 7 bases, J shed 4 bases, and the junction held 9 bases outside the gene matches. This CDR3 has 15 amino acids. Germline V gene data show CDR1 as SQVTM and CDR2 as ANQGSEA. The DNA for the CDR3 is TGCAGCGCCGGAAGGACAGGGGGCTCTTACAATGAGCAGTTCTTC. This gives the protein CSAGRTGGSYNEQFF.